A single sample gave rise to the 5 T cell receptor beta chains below, sequenced in a study of blood T cell repertoires in COVID-19. The protocol was immunoSEQ multiplex PCR, while the TCRdb copy is restricted to in-frame clones and leaves out a portion. The repertoire holds about 190,000 clones, with about 85% as singletons. Material for sequencing was peripheral blood. The receptor source for this set is a man older than 75 with COVID-19, enrolled during active disease.

This clone was seen more than once but under ten times. J is TRBJ1-2 and V is TRBV9; D is undetermined. The CDR3 contains 13 residues. V was pared by 4 bases and J by 4 bases, with 11 bases between. CDR1 is SGDLS and CDR2 is YYNGEE in the germline V gene. The CDR3 DNA follows: TGTGCCAGCAGCCTTCTGGGCAGCTATGGCTACACCTTC. It yields the protein CASSLLGSYGYTF.

V usage is TRBV3-1 (or the pseudogene TRBV3-2) and J usage is TRBJ2-7; 13 positions agree with TRBD2. This CDR3 spans 21 amino acids. Germline loops: CDR1 LGHDT, CDR2 YNNKEL (reference sequence). Germline trimming cut 1 base from V and 6 bases from J; bases unmatched to any gene: 21. CDR3 amino acids: CASSQVSAGTSGARSAPEQYF. The CDR3 DNA is TGTGCCAGCAGCCAAGTCTCCGCCGGGACTAGCGGGGCCCGCTCCGCTCCCGAGCAGTACTTC.

The chain recombines TRBV5-1 with TRBJ2-1; D remains ambiguous. Per germline, CDR1 SGHRS and CDR2 YFSETQ. Deletions cut 1 base from V and 12 bases from J, with 8 bases between. This CDR3 has 11 residues. The CDR3 loop reads CASSLSVLQFF. The CDR3 DNA sequence: TGCGCCAGCAGCTTGAGCGTCTTGCAGTTCTTC.

V gene TRBV2 combines with J gene TRBJ1-4; perhaps TRBD1 as D (6 bases). The length of the CDR3 is 14 residues. Germline values: CDR1 SNHLY, CDR2 FYNNEI. V was pared by 8 bases and J by 7 bases, with 17 bases between. The CDR3 loop is CASAPGTIGEKLFF. CDR3 sequence (DNA): TGTGCCAGCGCCCCCGGGACAATAGGTGAAAAACTGTTTTTT.

The chain employs TRBV7-6 and TRBJ1-6; the match to TRBD1 covers 11 bases. The germline gives CDR1 SGHVS, CDR2 FNYEAQ. CDR3 length: 17 residues. V was clipped by 5 bases and J by 1 base; unmatched bases: 4. The CDR3 region has the DNA TGTGCCAGCAGCCCCGGGACAGGGGGATCCTATAATTCACCCCTCCACTTT. It yields the protein CASSPGTGGSYNSPLHF.